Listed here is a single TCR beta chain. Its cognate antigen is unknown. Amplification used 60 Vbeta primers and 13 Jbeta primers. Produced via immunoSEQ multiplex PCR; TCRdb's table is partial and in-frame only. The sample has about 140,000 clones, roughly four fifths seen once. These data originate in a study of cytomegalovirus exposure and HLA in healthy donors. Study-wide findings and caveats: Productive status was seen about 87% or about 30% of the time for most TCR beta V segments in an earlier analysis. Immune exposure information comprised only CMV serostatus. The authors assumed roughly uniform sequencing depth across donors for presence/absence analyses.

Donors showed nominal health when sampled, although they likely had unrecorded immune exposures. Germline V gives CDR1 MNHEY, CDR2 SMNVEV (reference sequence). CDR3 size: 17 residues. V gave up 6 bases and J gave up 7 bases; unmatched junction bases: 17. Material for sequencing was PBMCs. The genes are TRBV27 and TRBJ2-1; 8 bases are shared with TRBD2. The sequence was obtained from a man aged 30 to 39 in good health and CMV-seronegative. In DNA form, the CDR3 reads TGTGCCAGCAGCTATCTAATGCGGGGGGACCTCCGAAATGAGCAGTTCTTC. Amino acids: CASSYLMRGDLRNEQFF.